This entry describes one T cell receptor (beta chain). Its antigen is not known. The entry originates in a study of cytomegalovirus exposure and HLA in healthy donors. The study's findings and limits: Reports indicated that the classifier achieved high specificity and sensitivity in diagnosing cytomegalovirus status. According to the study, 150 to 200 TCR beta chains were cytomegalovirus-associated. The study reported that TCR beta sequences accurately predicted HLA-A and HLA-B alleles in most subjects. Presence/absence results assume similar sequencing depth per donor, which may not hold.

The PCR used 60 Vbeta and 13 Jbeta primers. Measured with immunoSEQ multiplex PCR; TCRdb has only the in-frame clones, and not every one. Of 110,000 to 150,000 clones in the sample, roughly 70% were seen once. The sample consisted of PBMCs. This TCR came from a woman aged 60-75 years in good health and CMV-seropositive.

As DNA, the CDR3 is TGTGCCAGCAGCCCTGGACAGGGCTACAACAATGAGCAGTTCTTC. Its translation is CASSPGQGYNNEQFF. The chain carries TRBV7-7 and TRBJ2-1; TRBD1 matches at 8 bases. V trimming: 5 bases; J trimming: 5 bases; junction bases outside the gene matches: 8. Looked up from germline, CDR1 is SSHAT and CDR2 is FNYEAQ (reference sequence). The CDR3 totals 15 residues.